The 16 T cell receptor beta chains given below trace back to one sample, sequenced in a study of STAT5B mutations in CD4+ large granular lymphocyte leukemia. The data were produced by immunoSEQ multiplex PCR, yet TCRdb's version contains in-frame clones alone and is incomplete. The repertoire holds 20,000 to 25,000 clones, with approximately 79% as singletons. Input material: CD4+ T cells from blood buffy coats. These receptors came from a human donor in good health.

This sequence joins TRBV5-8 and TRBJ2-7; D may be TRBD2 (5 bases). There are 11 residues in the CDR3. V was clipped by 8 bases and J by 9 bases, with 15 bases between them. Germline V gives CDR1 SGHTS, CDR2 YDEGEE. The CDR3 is CASRAWELQYF. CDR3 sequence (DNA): TGTGCCAGTAGGGCCTGGGAGCTGCAGTACTTC. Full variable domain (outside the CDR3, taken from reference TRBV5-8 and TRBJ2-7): EAGVTQSPTHLIKTRGQQATLRCSPISGHTSVYWYQQALGLGLQFLLWYDEGEERNRGNFPPRFSGRQFPNYSSELNVNALELEDSALYLCASRAWELQYFGPGTRLTVT.

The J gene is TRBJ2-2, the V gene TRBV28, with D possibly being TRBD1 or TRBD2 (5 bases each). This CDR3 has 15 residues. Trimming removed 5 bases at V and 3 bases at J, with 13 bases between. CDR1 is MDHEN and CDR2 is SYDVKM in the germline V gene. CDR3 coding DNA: TGTGCCAGCAGTCCTGGGGACCGGTACACCGGGGAGCTGTTTTTT. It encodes CASSPGDRYTGELFF.

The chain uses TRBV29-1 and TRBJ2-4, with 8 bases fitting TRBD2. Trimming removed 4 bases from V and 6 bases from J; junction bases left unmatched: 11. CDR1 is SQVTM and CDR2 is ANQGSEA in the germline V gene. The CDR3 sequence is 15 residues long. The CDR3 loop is CSVVLGAAGANIQYF. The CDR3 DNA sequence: TGCAGCGTTGTACTAGGGGCAGCGGGGGCAAACATTCAGTACTTC.

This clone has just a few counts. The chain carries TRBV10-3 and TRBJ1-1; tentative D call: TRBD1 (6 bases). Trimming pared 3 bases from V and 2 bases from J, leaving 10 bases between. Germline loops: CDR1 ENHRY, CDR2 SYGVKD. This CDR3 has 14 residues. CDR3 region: CAISEEGGNTEAFF. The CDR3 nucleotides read TGTGCCATCAGTGAAGAGGGGGGAAACACTGAAGCTTTCTTT.

The chain's CDR3 is CASSYPGPYEQYF. The DNA of the CDR3 is TGTGCCAGCAGTTACCCCGGACCCTACGAGCAGTACTTC. The chain combines TRBV6-6 with TRBJ2-7, with no clear D. V was trimmed by 2 bases and J by 2 bases, leaving 7 bases between them. The germline CDR1 and CDR2 sequences are MNHNY and SVGAGI (reference sequence). This CDR3 has 13 amino acids.

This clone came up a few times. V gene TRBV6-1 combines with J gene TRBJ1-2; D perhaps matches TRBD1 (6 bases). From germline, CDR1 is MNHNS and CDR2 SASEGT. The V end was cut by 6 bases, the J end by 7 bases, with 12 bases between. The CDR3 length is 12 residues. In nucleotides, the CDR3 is TGTGCCAGCAGCCAGGGGTCGGGTGGCTACACCTTC. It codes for CASSQGSGGYTF.

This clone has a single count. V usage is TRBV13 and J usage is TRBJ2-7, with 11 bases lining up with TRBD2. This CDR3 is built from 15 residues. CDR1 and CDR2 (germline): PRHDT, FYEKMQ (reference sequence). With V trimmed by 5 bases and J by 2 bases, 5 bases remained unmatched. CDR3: CASSTTSGGTYEQYF. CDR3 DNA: TGTGCCAGCAGCACAACTAGCGGGGGTACCTACGAGCAGTACTTC.

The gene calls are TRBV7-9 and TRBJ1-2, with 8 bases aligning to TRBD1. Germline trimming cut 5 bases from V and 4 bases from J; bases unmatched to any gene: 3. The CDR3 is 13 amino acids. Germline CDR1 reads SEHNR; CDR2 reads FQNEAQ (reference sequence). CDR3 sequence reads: CASSADRGYGYTF. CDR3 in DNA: TGTGCCAGCAGCGCTGACAGGGGCTATGGCTACACCTTC.

The CDR3 sequence is CAWSKGQGNYGYTF. CDR3 DNA sequence: TGTGCCTGGAGTAAGGGACAGGGAAACTATGGCTACACCTTC. The V call is TRBV30, the J call TRBJ1-2; the match to TRBD1 covers 9 bases. Germline CDR1 and CDR2: GTSNPN and SVGIG (reference sequence). The CDR3 consists of 14 residues. V lost 2 bases and J lost 2; bases outside the gene matches: 3.

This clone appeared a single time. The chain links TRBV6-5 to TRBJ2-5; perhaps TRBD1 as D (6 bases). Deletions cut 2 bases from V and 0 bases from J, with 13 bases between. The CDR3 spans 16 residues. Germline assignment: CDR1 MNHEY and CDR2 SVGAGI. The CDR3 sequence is CASSYGWQGNQETQYF. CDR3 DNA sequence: TGTGCCAGCAGTTACGGCTGGCAGGGGAACCAAGAGACCCAGTACTTC.

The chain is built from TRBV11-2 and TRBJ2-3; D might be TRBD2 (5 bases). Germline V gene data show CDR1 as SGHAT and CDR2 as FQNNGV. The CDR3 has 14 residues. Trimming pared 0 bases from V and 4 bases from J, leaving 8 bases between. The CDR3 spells CASSLDLGADTQYF. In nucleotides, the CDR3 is TGTGCCAGCAGCTTAGATCTGGGAGCAGATACGCAGTATTTT.

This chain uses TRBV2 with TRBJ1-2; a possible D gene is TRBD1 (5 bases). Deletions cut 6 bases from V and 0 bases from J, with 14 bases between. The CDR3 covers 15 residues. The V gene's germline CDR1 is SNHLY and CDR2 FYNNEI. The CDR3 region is CASSRDRSPNYGYTF. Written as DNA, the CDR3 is TGTGCCAGCAGCAGGGATCGGAGCCCTAACTATGGCTACACCTTC. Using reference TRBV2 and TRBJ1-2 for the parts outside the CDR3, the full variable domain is EPEVTQTPSHQVTQMGQEVILRCVPISNHLYFYWYRQILGQKVEFLVSFYNNEISEKSEIFDDQFSVERPDGSNFTLKIRSTKLEDSAMYFCASSRDRSPNYGYTFGSGTRLTVV.

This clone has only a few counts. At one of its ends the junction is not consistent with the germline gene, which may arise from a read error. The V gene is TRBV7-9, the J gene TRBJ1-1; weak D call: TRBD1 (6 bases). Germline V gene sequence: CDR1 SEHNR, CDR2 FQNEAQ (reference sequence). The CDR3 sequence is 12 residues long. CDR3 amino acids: CASSRNEEDRGF. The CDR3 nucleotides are TGTGCCAGCAGCCGCAATGAAGAGGACAGAGGCTTT. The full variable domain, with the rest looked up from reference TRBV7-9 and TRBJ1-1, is DTGVSQNPRHKITKRGQNVTFRCDPISEHNRLYWYRQTLGQGPEFLTYFQNEAQLEKSRLLSDRFSAERPKGSFSTLEIQRTEQGDSAMYLCASSRNEEDRGFGQGTRLTVV.

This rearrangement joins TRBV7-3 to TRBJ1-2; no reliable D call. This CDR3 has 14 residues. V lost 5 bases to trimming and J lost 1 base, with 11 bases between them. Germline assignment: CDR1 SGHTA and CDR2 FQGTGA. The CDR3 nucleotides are TGTGCCAGCAGCCTATCCCGGGGTAACTATGGCTACACCTTC. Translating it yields CASSLSRGNYGYTF.

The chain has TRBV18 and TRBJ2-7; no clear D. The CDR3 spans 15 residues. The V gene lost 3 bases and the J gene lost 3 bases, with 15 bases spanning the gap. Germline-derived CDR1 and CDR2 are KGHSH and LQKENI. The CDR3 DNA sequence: TGTGCCAGCTCACCTACCTCCCTTGGTAGCTACGAGCAGTACTTC. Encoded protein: CASSPTSLGSYEQYF.

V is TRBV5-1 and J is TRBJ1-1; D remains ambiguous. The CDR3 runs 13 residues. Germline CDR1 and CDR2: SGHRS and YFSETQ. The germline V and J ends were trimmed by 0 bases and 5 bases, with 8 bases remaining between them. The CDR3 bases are TGCGCCAGCAGCTTGGAGGGTAGGACTGAAGCTTTCTTT. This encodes CASSLEGRTEAFF.